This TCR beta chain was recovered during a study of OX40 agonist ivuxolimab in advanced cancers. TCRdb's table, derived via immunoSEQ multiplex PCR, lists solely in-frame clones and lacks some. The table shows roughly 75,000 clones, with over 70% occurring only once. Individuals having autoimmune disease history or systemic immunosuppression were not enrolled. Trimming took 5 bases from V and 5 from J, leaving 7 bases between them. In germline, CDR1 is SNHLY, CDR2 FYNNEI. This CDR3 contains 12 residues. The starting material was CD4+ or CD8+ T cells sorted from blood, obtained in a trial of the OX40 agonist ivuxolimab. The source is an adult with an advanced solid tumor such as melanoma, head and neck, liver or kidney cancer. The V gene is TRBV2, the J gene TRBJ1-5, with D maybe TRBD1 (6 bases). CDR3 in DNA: TGTGCCAGCAGTAGACAGGATCAGCCCCAGCATTTT. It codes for CASSRQDQPQHF.